These 23 T cell receptor beta chains were sequenced from one sample in a study of breast tumors, draining lymph nodes, adjacent tissues. TCRdb called the multiplex PCR reads again in MiXCR, with one record for every CDR3 protein. This table holds around 250,000 distinct CDR3 sequences, roughly a third found once. Axillary draining lymph nodes of breast cancer patients supplied the node samples. Specimen: axillary lymph node tissue. The receptors stem from a female donor with breast cancer. Some clones in this sample may be carry-over from other donors' samples.

Points on this clonotype: A much larger clone lies one base from this, so it may be a read error. This sequence joins TRBV7-3 and TRBJ2-5; 9 nucleotides line up with TRBD1. The CDR3 length is 15 residues. CDR1 SGHTA and CDR2 FQGTGA come from the germline V gene. The CDR3 sequence: CASSLVGQGRETQHF. CDR3 bases: TGTGCCAGCAGCTTGGTCGGACAGGGGAGGGAGACCCAGCACTTC. Combining the CDR3 with reference TRBV7-3 and TRBJ2-5 gives the whole variable domain GAGVSQTPSNKVTEKGKYVELRCDPISGHTALYWYRQSLGQGPEFLIYFQGTGAADDSGLPNDRFFAVRPEGSVSTLKIQRTERGDSAVYLCASSLVGQGRETQHFGPGTRLLVL.

This clonotype appeared a single time. The chain joins TRBV20-1 to TRBJ2-1, with 12 bases identical to TRBD2. CDR3 size: 15 residues. The ends lost 5 bases at V and 2 bases at J; junction bases unmatched: 4. CDR1 DFQATT and CDR2 SNEGSKA come from the germline V gene (reference sequence). The CDR3 reads CSASLAGGPYNEQFF. In DNA, the CDR3 is TGCAGTGCTTCACTAGCGGGGGGCCCCTACAATGAGCAGTTCTTC.

A remark on this clonotype: This may come from a read error, since a much larger clone is one base off. This chain links TRBV5-4 with TRBJ2-3; 8 bases are a match to TRBD2. From germline, CDR1 is SGHNT and CDR2 YYREEE (reference sequence). The ends lost 6 bases at V and 3 bases at J; junction bases unmatched: 12. There are 16 residues in the CDR3. The CDR3 DNA is TGTGCCAGCAAGCCGACTAGCGCGAGGATGACAGATACGCAGTATTTT. Protein sequence: CASKPTSARMTDTQYF.

The chain carries TRBV28 and TRBJ1-2; D is undetermined. This CDR3 has 15 residues. Germline-derived CDR1 and CDR2 are MDHEN and SYDVKM. Deletions cut 8 bases from V and 8 bases from J, with 24 bases between. The CDR3 protein is CASRTSGANTGGYTF. CDR3 coding DNA: TGTGCCAGCCGGACTAGCGGTGCGAACACCGGGGGCTACACCTTC.

The V gene is TRBV19, the J gene TRBJ2-3, with D possibly matching TRBD2 (6 bases). Looked up from germline, CDR1 is LNHDA and CDR2 is SQIVND (reference sequence). CDR3 length equals 15 residues. Trimming removed 4 bases at V and 12 bases at J, with 23 bases between. The CDR3 sequence: CASSRTGTSTDSQYF. Here the CDR3 DNA reads TGTGCCAGTAGTAGGACCGGAACTAGCACAGATTCTCAGTATTTT.

The genes are TRBV3-1 and TRBJ1-3; no firm D call. The V end lost 7 bases, the J end lost 0 bases, and 10 bases lay between the germline ends. CDR1 LGHDT and CDR2 YNNKEL come from the germline V gene (reference sequence). CDR3 length: 14 amino acids. CDR3 sequence reads: CASKGHLSGNTIYF. In DNA, the CDR3 is TGTGCCAGCAAAGGGCACCTCTCTGGAAACACCATATATTTT.

This clonotype was seen many times. CDR3 protein: CASSIAEGKIYEQYF. CDR3 in DNA: TGTGCCAGTAGTATAGCCGAGGGGAAGATCTACGAGCAGTACTTC. The chain recombines TRBV19 with TRBJ2-7; the D call may be TRBD1 or TRBD2 (5 bases each). The ends were cut back, 1 base at V and 3 bases at J, with 13 bases in the middle. This CDR3 region has 15 residues. Germline V lookup: CDR1 LNHDA, CDR2 SQIVND (reference sequence).

V is TRBV20-1 and J is TRBJ1-4, with D possibly matching TRBD1 (5 bases). Germline-derived CDR1 and CDR2 are DFQATT and SNEGSKA (reference sequence). Trimming stripped 6 bases from V and 6 bases from J, with 23 bases between. This CDR3 region has 16 residues. CDR3 bases: TGCAGTGCCCCAGAGAGGGGCGGGAGGTCTCATGAAAAACTGTTTTTT. Protein sequence: CSAPERGGRSHEKLFF.

The rearrangement links TRBV20-1 to TRBJ2-7, with 8 bases aligning to TRBD2. J was trimmed by 5 bases and V by 5 bases; bases with no gene match: 8. The CDR3 loop spans 13 amino acids. Germline CDR1 is DFQATT and CDR2 is SNEGSKA (reference sequence). In nucleotides, the CDR3 is TGCAGTGCTGGGTCCGGGGGGGCTGACGAGCAGTACTTC. It yields the protein CSAGSGGADEQYF.

There are many counts of this clonotype. The gene calls are TRBV7-9 and TRBJ2-1; 9 bases align to TRBD2. Germline V CDR1 and CDR2: SEHNR, FQNEAQ (reference sequence). This CDR3 comprises 13 residues. The trim removed 5 bases at V and 7 bases at J, leaving 3 bases unmatched. The DNA of the CDR3 is TGTGCCAGCAGCGCGCTAGCGGGGAATGAGCAGTTCTTC. The encoded protein is CASSALAGNEQFF. Full variable domain (rest looked up from reference TRBV7-9 and TRBJ2-1): DTGVSQNPRHKITKRGQNVTFRCDPISEHNRLYWYRQTLGQGPEFLTYFQNEAQLEKSRLLSDRFSAERPKGSFSTLEIQRTEQGDSAMYLCASSALAGNEQFFGPGTRLTVL.

The J gene is TRBJ1-3, the V gene TRBV6-4; 8 nucleotides match TRBD1. The germline V gene encodes CDR1 MRHNA and CDR2 SNTAGT. V gave up 4 bases and J gave up 8 bases; unmatched junction bases: 4. CDR3 length: 13 amino acids. The CDR3 nucleotides are TGTGCCAGCAGTGTCGACAGGGGATACACCATATATTTT. The encoded protein is CASSVDRGYTIYF.

J is TRBJ2-1 and V is TRBV24-1, with 10 nucleotides matching TRBD2. In germline, CDR1 is KGHDR, CDR2 SFDVKD. The ends lost 8 bases at V and 5 bases at J; junction bases unmatched: 2. There are 13 residues in the CDR3. The CDR3 region is CATTSGSDNEQFF. In nucleotides, the CDR3 is TGTGCCACCACTAGCGGGAGTGACAATGAGCAGTTCTTC.

This clonotype was recorded many times. J is TRBJ1-3 and V is TRBV7-9; no clear D. The V gene lost 7 bases and the J gene lost 0 bases, with 13 bases spanning the gap. Germline V gene lookup returns CDR1 SEHNR and CDR2 FQNEAQ (reference sequence). The CDR3 has 15 amino acids. CDR3 coding DNA: TGTGCCAGCACCTATGGGGAAAGCTCTGGAAACACCATATATTTT. It codes for CASTYGESSGNTIYF.

Worth noting for this clonotype: This sequence may be a read error, since a much larger clone differs from it by one base. The chain uses TRBV5-1 and TRBJ2-7; no reliable D call. This CDR3 is 12 amino acids long. Germline lookup yields CDR1 SGHRS and CDR2 YFSETQ. CDR3 sequence: CASSADTYEHYF. CDR3 sequence (DNA): TGCGCCAGCAGCGCGGATACCTACGAGCACTACTTC.

This clonotype was detected ten times or more. The chain recombines TRBV6-6 with TRBJ1-3, with a possible D match to TRBD1 (6 bases). Trimming removed 5 bases from V and 0 bases from J, with 14 bases in between. Germline V gives CDR1 MNHNY, CDR2 SVGAGI (reference sequence). The CDR3 length is 16 residues. CDR3 in amino acids: CASSRPGHLSGNTIYF. CDR3 DNA sequence: TGTGCCAGCAGTCGTCCGGGACACCTCTCTGGAAACACCATATATTTT.

On this clonotype itself: Just one base apart from a much larger clone, this may be a read error. The chain joins TRBV24-1 to TRBJ2-3; TRBD1 matches 9 bases. Germline assignment: CDR1 KGHDR and CDR2 SFDVKD. The CDR3 consists of 15 residues. With 6 bases clipped from V and 3 bases from J, the junction kept 6 bases outside the gene matches. CDR3 sequence reads: CATSTGTGWTDTQYF. CDR3 sequence (DNA): TGTGCCACCAGTACCGGGACAGGGTGGACAGATACGCAGTATTTT.

V and J are TRBV5-1 and TRBJ1-2, with 8 nucleotides matching TRBD1. The V and J ends lost 4 bases and 6 bases, in that order; junction bases with no gene match: 11. Germline CDR1 and CDR2: SGHRS and YFSETQ. The CDR3 is made up of 15 amino acids. The CDR3 loop reads CASSGGTGALDGYTF. As DNA, the CDR3 is TGCGCCAGCAGCGGGGGGACAGGTGCCTTAGATGGCTACACCTTC.

In this sample, this clonotype turned up many times. The rearrangement links TRBV20-1 to TRBJ1-5, with D tentatively TRBD1 (5 bases). CDR3 length: 15 residues. Germline assignment: CDR1 DFQATT and CDR2 SNEGSKA (reference sequence). Deletions cut 0 bases from V and 5 bases from J, with 14 bases between. CDR3 sequence (DNA): TGCAGTGCTAGAGATTCGGGGGGTGGGCATCAGCCCCAGCATTTT. This codes for CSARDSGGGHQPQHF.

Details on this clonotype: Compared with germline, one end of the junction differs, possibly owing to a read error. J is TRBJ1-2 and V is TRBV5-6; the D is unclear. The germline gives CDR1 SGHDT, CDR2 YYEEEE. This CDR3 contains 16 residues. CDR3 region: CASSLVDFVQIYGYIF. The CDR3 DNA sequence: TGTGCCAGCAGCTTGGTTGATTTCGTGCAGATCTATGGCTACATCTTC. Full variable domain (rest looked up from reference TRBV5-6 and TRBJ1-2): DAGVTQSPTHLIKTRGQQVTLRCSPKSGHDTVSWYQQALGQGPQFIFQYYEEEERQRGNFPDRFSGHQFPNYSSELNVNALLLGDSALYLCASSLVDFVQIYGYIFGSGTRLTVV.

This clonotype was counted ten times or more. The chain links TRBV12-3 or TRBV12-4 to TRBJ2-1; 10 bases map to TRBD2. V shed 7 bases, J shed 5 bases, and the junction held 5 bases outside the gene matches. This CDR3 spans 14 amino acids. CDR3 in amino acids: CASTVAGGNNEQFF. The CDR3 coding sequence is TGTGCCAGCACGGTAGCGGGAGGCAACAATGAGCAGTTCTTC.

This chain links TRBV10-3 with TRBJ2-6, with TRBD1 as a possible D gene (11 bases). The CDR3 covers 22 residues. CDR1 is ENHRY and CDR2 is SYGVKD in the germline V gene. Trimming cost V 10 bases and J 2 bases, with 36 bases left between them. CDR3 bases: TGTGCCACTGGACAGGGGGCCTTCTACGAGCGGGAGGGAATAGCTGGGGCCAACGTCCTGACTTTC. Translated, it gives CATGQGAFYEREGIAGANVLTF.

The chain uses TRBV11-2 and TRBJ1-3; the D gene is possibly TRBD1 (5 bases). With 1 base removed from V and 8 bases from J, the gap between germline ends came to 15 bases. This CDR3 spans 15 amino acids. Germline assignment: CDR1 SGHAT and CDR2 FQNNGV. The DNA of the CDR3 is TGTGCCAGCAGCTTAGCCAGGGATTATGGCTACACCATATATTTT. Translation gives CASSLARDYGYTIYF.

This clonotype appeared a few times. One end of the junction does not line up with germline, which may come from a read error. V usage is TRBV6-6 and J usage is TRBJ2-1, with D perhaps assigned TRBD1 or TRBD2 (5 bases each). CDR1 is MNHNY, CDR2 SVGAGI, per germline (reference sequence). The CDR3 loop spans 11 amino acids. The CDR3, as DNA: TGTACCAGCGCCTCGGGACGCCAGCAGTTCTTC. Translation gives CTSASGRQQFF.